Each of the 17 T cell receptor beta chains below was sequenced from the same sample in a study of CD8 T cells in Susac syndrome. Random hexamers were used to reverse transcribe an amount of roughly 0.5 to 1 ug RNA. MiXCR, applied by TCRdb to the immunoSEQ multiplex PCR reads, yields one record per CDR3 protein. The sample holds approximately 220,000 distinct CDR3 sequences, 85% to 95% seen once. The material sequenced was CD4+ T cells from PBMCs. All receptors derive from a human donor with multiple sclerosis.

This clonotype was counted once. The chain recombines TRBV29-1 with TRBJ2-3; 9 bases agree with TRBD1. J lost 2 bases, V lost 7 bases, and 13 bases had no gene match. Germline CDR1 is SQVTM and CDR2 is ANQGSEA. The CDR3 totals 16 residues. CDR3 in amino acids: CSGRKGTGIDTDTQYF. For the CDR3, the DNA is TGCAGCGGTAGGAAAGGGACAGGGATAGACACAGATACGCAGTATTTT.

This sequence joins TRBV3-1 and TRBJ1-2; D is undetermined. The V gene lost 4 bases and the J gene lost 4 bases, with 13 bases spanning the gap. CDR3 size: 14 residues. Germline CDR1 and CDR2: LGHDT and YNNKEL (reference sequence). The CDR3, as DNA: TGTGCCAGCAGCCCTCAGACGGCAATCTATGGCTACACCTTC. Residues: CASSPQTAIYGYTF.

This chain uses TRBV19 with TRBJ2-3; TRBD1 is a possible D gene (6 bases). Germline CDR1 is LNHDA and CDR2 is SQIVND (reference sequence). V was pared by 5 bases and J by 5 bases, with 11 bases between. The length of the CDR3 is 13 residues. Written as DNA, the CDR3 is TGTGCCAGTAGTTACACAGGGCTAGATACGCAGTATTTT. This gives the protein CASSYTGLDTQYF.

The chain joins TRBV7-3 to TRBJ2-1, with D perhaps matching TRBD1 (5 bases). With 5 bases removed from V and 2 bases from J, the gap between germline ends came to 13 bases. This CDR3 has 15 residues. CDR1 is SGHTA and CDR2 is FQGTGA in the germline V gene. CDR3: CASSLTATTYNEQFF. CDR3 in DNA: TGTGCCAGCAGCCTGACAGCTACTACCTACAATGAGCAGTTCTTC.

The rearrangement links TRBV11-2 to TRBJ2-1; no reliable D call. Germline V gene lookup returns CDR1 SGHAT and CDR2 FQNNGV. Trimming removed 3 bases at V and 8 bases at J, with 11 bases between. This CDR3 spans 13 amino acids. For the CDR3, the DNA is TGTGCCAGCAGCTTCGGGCTCGCCGATGAGCAGTTCTTC. This translates into CASSFGLADEQFF. Using reference TRBV11-2 and TRBJ2-1 for the parts outside the CDR3, the full variable domain is EAGVAQSPRYKIIEKRQSVAFWCNPISGHATLYWYQQILGQGPKLLIQFQNNGVVDDSQLPKDRFSAERLKGVDSTLKIQPAKLEDSAVYLCASSFGLADEQFFGPGTRLTVL.

The chain employs TRBV2 and TRBJ2-1, with 11 bases aligning to TRBD2. The CDR3 runs to 15 residues. Germline CDR1 SNHLY, CDR2 FYNNEI. V shed 7 bases, J shed 6 bases, and the junction held 8 bases outside the gene matches. The CDR3 reads CASTLAGGSGNEQFF. The CDR3 bases are TGTGCCAGCACCTTAGCGGGGGGGTCGGGCAATGAGCAGTTCTTC.

This rearrangement joins TRBV29-1 to TRBJ2-5; tentative D call: TRBD2 (6 bases). The V and J ends lost 6 bases and 5 bases respectively, with 10 bases between them. The germline CDR1 and CDR2 sequences are SQVTM and ANQGSEA. This CDR3 comprises 11 residues. The CDR3 DNA is TGCAGCGTGGGGGAGGTCGAGACCCAGTACTTC. Its translation is CSVGEVETQYF.

This chain joins TRBV30 and TRBJ2-5; weak D call: TRBD1 (7 bases). Germline CDR1 GTSNPN, CDR2 SVGIG (reference sequence). The CDR3 is 12 amino acids. Trimming removed 3 bases at V and 4 bases at J, with 9 bases between. This CDR3 reads CAWSQGGETQYF. The CDR3 DNA reads as TGTGCCTGGAGCCAGGGGGGAGAGACCCAGTACTTC.

The chain uses TRBV29-1 and TRBJ2-3, with 13 bases identical to TRBD2. The CDR3 covers 14 residues. Trimming took 7 bases from V and 3 from J; bases not matched to a gene: 4. Germline loops: CDR1 SQVTM, CDR2 ANQGSEA. CDR3 in DNA: TGCAGCGCGGGACTAGCGGGGCCAACAGATACGCAGTATTTT. Protein: CSAGLAGPTDTQYF.

V is TRBV6-2 or TRBV6-3 and J is TRBJ2-5; 11 bases map to TRBD2. The CDR3 is made up of 14 amino acids. CDR1 is MNHEY and CDR2 is SVGEGT in the germline V gene. V lost 5 bases, J lost 7 bases, and 6 bases stayed unmatched. CDR3 in amino acids: CASSETSGVWTQYF. As DNA, the CDR3 is TGTGCCAGCAGTGAGACTAGCGGGGTATGGACCCAGTACTTC.

The CDR3 reads CSAPLGTGYQPQHF. The CDR3 DNA sequence: TGCAGTGCTCCGCTCGGGACAGGGTACCAGCCCCAGCATTTT. The chain combines TRBV20-1 with TRBJ1-5; 9 bases are shared with TRBD1. The germline V gene has CDR1 DFQATT and CDR2 SNEGSKA (reference sequence). Trimming removed 5 bases from V and 7 bases from J; junction bases left unmatched: 9. CDR3 length: 14 amino acids.

V usage is TRBV29-1 and J usage is TRBJ2-3, with D uncertain. Germline V gives CDR1 SQVTM, CDR2 ANQGSEA. V lost 5 bases, J lost 2 bases, and 5 bases lay in between. This CDR3 region has 11 residues. CDR3 sequence reads: CSVRNTDTQYF. The CDR3 DNA is TGCAGCGTTCGCAACACAGATACGCAGTATTTT.

This clonotype was found a few times. The V and J genes are TRBV30 and TRBJ2-3; TRBD1 matches 7 bases. Germline values: CDR1 GTSNPN, CDR2 SVGIG (reference sequence). With 3 bases clipped from V and 2 bases from J, the junction kept 2 bases outside the gene matches. The CDR3 spans 13 residues. Written as DNA, the CDR3 is TGTGCCTGGAGCGAGGGGGCCACAGATACGCAGTATTTT. This codes for CAWSEGATDTQYF.

This chain uses TRBV30 with TRBJ1-1, with 7 bases that match TRBD1. The junction had 14 bases not matched to a gene; V was cut back by 7 bases and J by 12 bases. The CDR3 consists of 12 residues. Germline CDR1 reads GTSNPN; CDR2 reads SVGIG (reference sequence). CDR3 protein: CASKFHRGRTFF. Here the CDR3 DNA reads TGTGCCTCAAAATTCCACAGGGGTAGGACTTTCTTT.

This CDR3 is CAWSVAGGPSQQFF. The CDR3 DNA follows: TGTGCCTGGAGTGTGGCGGGGGGGCCGAGTCAGCAGTTCTTC. The chain couples TRBV30 to TRBJ2-1, with 9 bases that match TRBD2. Germline-derived CDR1 and CDR2 are GTSNPN and SVGIG (reference sequence). CDR3 length: 14 residues. With 0 bases clipped from V and 11 bases from J, the junction kept 8 bases outside the gene matches.

This chain links TRBV19 with TRBJ2-7; no clear D. V lost 3 bases to trimming and J lost 1 base, with 7 bases between them. CDR3 length: 13 amino acids. The germline V gene has CDR1 LNHDA and CDR2 SQIVND (reference sequence). CDR3 nucleotide sequence: TGTGCCAGTAGTATCCGACATTCCTACGAGCAGTACTTC. Translation: CASSIRHSYEQYF.

The chain is built from TRBV5-6 and TRBJ2-7; tentatively, D is TRBD2 (6 bases). The V end lost 4 bases, the J end lost 3 bases, and 11 bases lay between the germline ends. Germline assignment: CDR1 SGHDT and CDR2 YYEEEE. This CDR3 is built from 13 residues. In DNA, the CDR3 is TGTGCCAGCAGCGCGGGACCGGGCTACGAGCAGTACTTC. The encoded protein is CASSAGPGYEQYF.